This T cell receptor (beta chain) appears in the sequencing data of a study of post-analysis software for immune sequencing data. Unique molecular identifiers were carried by the TCR beta cDNA libraries. TCRdb reprocessed the PCR reads via MiXCR and lists one record per CDR3 protein. The sample consists of roughly 870,000 distinct CDR3 sequences, roughly 50% of them appearing once. CDR3 length: 14 residues. CDR1 is SEHNR and CDR2 is FQNEAQ in the germline V gene (reference sequence). This clonotype has just a few counts. Its specificity is not known. Study-level findings and limits: Elevated frequency relative to controls characterized roughly five TRBV segments in patients, TRBV5-6, TRBV5-1 and TRBV20-1 among them.

Sequenced material: blood. The origin of this receptor is a girl aged 10 to 17 with multiple sclerosis. V and J are TRBV7-9 and TRBJ2-5; 8 nucleotides line up with TRBD2. The J call is in doubt because the DNA end fits TRBJ2-7 better. DNA for the CDR3: TGTGCCAGCGGGATTAGCGGGGCCCCCTACGAGCAGTACTTC. Its translation: CASGISGAPYEQYF.